The clone carrying this TCR beta chain came up a few times. The antigen remains unidentified. This entry comes from a study of vaccination and CD4 T cells after COVID-19. In the study overall: Post-COVID sampling occurred a median roughly 100 days after diagnosis (range 35 to 161). General study findings and limits: In convalescent patients, a median approximately 90% of post-vaccine SARS-CoV-2-reactive clones appeared only after vaccination. Spike mono-reactivity was evident in 304 of the 307 vaccine-specific clones derived from convalescent patients.

CDR1 is MDHEN, CDR2 SYDVKM, per germline. Trimming cost V 3 bases and J 2 bases, with 19 bases left between them. This CDR3 is 17 amino acids long. TCRdb itself ran the PCR reads through MiXCR, one entry per CDR3 protein. The data hold approximately 14,000 distinct CDR3 sequences, with roughly 71% observed a single time. Sequenced here: CD4+ T cells from blood, sampled after SARS-CoV-2 vaccination. This clonotype was obtained from a human donor who had recovered from COVID-19. The J gene is TRBJ2-5, the V gene TRBV28, with D possibly TRBD2 on 6 matching bases. CDR3 sequence (DNA): TGTGCCAGCAGTTTTATGAGGGCTAGCGCCGTACAAGAGACCCAGTACTTC. As protein: CASSFMRASAVQETQYF.